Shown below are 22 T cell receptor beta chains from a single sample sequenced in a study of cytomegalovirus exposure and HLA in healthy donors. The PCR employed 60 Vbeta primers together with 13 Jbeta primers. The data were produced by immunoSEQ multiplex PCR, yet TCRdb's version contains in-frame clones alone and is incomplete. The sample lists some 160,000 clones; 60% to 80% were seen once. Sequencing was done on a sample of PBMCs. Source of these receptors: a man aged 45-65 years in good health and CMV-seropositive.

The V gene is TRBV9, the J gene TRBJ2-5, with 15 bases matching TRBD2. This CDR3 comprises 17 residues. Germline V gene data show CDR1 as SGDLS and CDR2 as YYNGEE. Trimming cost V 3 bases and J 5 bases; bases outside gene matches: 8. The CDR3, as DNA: TGTGCCAGCAGCGCCGGGACTAGCGGGGGGTTACGGGAGACCCAGTACTTC. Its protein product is CASSAGTSGGLRETQYF. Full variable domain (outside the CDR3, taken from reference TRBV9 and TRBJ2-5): DSGVTQTPKHLITATGQRVTLRCSPRSGDLSVYWYQQSLDQGLQFLIQYYNGEERAKGNILERFSAQQFPDLHSELNLSSLELGDSALYFCASSAGTSGGLRETQYFGPGTRLLVL.

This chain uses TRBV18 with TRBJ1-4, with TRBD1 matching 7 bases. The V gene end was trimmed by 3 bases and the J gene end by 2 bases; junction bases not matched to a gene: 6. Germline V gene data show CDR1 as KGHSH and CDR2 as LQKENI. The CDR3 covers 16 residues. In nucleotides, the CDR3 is TGTGCCAGCTCACCCCGTCAGGGGGGCACTAATGAAAAACTGTTTTTT. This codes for CASSPRQGGTNEKLFF.

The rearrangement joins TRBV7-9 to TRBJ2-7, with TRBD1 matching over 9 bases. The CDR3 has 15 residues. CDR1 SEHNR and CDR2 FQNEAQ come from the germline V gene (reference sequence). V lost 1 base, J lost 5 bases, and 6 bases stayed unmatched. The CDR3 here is CASSLVRTGENEQYF. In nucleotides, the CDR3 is TGTGCCAGCAGCTTAGTTCGGACAGGGGAAAACGAGCAGTACTTC.

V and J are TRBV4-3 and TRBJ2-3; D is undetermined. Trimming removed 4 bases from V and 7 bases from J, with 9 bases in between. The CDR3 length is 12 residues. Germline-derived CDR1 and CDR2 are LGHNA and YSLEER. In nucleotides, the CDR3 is TGCGCCAGCAGCCGAACTGGTAATACGCAGTATTTT. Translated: CASSRTGNTQYF.

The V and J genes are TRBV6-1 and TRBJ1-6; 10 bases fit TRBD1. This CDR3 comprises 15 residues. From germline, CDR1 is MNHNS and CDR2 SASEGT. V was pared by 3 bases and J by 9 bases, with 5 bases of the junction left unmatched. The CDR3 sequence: CASSETGGSTSPLHF. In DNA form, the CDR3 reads TGTGCCAGCAGTGAGACAGGGGGCTCCACTTCACCCCTCCACTTT.

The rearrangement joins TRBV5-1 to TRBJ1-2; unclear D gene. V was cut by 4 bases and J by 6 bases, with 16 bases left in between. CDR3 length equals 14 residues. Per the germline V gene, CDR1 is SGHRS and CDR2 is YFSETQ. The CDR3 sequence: CASSGGGGFDGYTF. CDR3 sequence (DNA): TGCGCCAGCAGCGGTGGAGGAGGTTTCGATGGCTACACCTTC.

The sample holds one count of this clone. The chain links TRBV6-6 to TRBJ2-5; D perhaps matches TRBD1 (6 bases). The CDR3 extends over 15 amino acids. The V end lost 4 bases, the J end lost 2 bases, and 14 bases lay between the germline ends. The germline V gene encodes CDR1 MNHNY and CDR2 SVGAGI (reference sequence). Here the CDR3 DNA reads TGTGCCAGCAGTTCTCGGACAGACCAACAAGAGACCCAGTACTTC. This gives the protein CASSSRTDQQETQYF.

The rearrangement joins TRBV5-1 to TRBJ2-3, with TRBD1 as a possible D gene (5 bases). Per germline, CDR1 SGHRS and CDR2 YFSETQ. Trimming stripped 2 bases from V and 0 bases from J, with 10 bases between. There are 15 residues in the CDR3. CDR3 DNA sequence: TGCGCCAGCAGCTTAGCGACAGATAGCACAGATACGCAGTATTTT. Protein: CASSLATDSTDTQYF.

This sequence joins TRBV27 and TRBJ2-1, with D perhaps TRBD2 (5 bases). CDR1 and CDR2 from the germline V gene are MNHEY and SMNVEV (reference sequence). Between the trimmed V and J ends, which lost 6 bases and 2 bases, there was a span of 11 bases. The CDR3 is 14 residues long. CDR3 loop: CASRESGPYNEQFF. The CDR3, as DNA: TGTGCCAGCAGAGAAAGCGGCCCCTACAATGAGCAGTTCTTC.

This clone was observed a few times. The CDR3 DNA follows: TGTGCCAGCAGTCCCCTGGCGGGGGCCGTAAATGAGCAGTTCTTC. The encoded protein is CASSPLAGAVNEQFF. The chain joins TRBV27 to TRBJ2-1; maybe TRBD2 (7 bases). Germline lookup yields CDR1 MNHEY and CDR2 SMNVEV (reference sequence). Trimming took off 5 bases at V and 7 bases at J, with 18 bases between the two ends. The CDR3 has 15 residues.

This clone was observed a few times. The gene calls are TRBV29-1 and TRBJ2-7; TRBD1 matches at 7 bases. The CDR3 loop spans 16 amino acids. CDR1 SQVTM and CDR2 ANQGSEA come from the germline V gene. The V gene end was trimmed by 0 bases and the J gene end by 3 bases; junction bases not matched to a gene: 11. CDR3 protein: CSVEDWGTDGSYEQYF. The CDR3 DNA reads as TGCAGCGTTGAAGATTGGGGGACAGACGGAAGCTACGAGCAGTACTTC.

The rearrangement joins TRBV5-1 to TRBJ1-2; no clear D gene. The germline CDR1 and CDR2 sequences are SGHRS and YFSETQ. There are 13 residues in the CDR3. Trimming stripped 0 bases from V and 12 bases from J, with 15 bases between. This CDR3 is CASSLAGRSYNTF. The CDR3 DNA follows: TGCGCCAGCAGCTTGGCCGGCCGGAGCTACAACACCTTC.

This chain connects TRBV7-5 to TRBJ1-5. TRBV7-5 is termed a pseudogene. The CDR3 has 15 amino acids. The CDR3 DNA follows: TGTGCCAGAAGGCCCGGGAAGGTCAGAAATCAGCCCCAGCATTTT. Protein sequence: CARRPGKVRNQPQHF.

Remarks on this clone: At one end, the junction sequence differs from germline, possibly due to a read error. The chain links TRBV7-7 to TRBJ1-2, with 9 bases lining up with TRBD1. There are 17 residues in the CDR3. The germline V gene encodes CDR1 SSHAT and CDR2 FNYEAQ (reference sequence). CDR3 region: CASSLNNRGRMGHGYTF. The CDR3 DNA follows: TGTGCTAGCAGCTTAAACAACAGGGGGCGAATGGGGCATGGCTACACCTTC.

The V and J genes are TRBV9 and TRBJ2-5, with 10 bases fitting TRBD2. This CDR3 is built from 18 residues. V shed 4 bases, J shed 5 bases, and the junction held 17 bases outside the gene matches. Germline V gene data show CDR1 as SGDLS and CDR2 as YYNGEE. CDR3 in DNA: TGTGCCAGCAGCCCTCGGCTTAGCGGGGGGCCCGTGGCGGAGACCCAGTACTTC. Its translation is CASSPRLSGGPVAETQYF.

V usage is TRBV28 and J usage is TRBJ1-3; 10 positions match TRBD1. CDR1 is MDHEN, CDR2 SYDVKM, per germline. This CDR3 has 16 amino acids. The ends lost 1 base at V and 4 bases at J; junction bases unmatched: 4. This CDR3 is CASSLFGTGDGNTIYF. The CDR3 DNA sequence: TGTGCCAGCAGTTTATTCGGGACAGGGGACGGAAACACCATATATTTT.

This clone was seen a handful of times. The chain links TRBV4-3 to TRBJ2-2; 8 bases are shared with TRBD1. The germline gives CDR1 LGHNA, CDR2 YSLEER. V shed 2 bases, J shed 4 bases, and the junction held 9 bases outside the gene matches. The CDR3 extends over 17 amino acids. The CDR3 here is CASSQRAGGAGTGELFF. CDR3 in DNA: TGCGCCAGCAGCCAAAGGGCAGGGGGCGCGGGCACCGGGGAGCTGTTTTTT.

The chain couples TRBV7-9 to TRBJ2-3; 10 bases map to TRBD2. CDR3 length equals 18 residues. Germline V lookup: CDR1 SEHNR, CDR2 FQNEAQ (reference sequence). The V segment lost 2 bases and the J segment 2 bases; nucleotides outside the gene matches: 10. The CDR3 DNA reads TGTGCCAGCAGCTTATTTGTTCTAGCGGGGGCCCTCACAGATACGCAGTATTTT. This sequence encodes CASSLFVLAGALTDTQYF. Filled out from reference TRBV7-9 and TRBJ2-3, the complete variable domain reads DTGVSQNPRHKITKRGQNVTFRCDPISEHNRLYWYRQTLGQGPEFLTYFQNEAQLEKSRLLSDRFSAERPKGSFSTLEIQRTEQGDSAMYLCASSLFVLAGALTDTQYFGPGTRLTVL.

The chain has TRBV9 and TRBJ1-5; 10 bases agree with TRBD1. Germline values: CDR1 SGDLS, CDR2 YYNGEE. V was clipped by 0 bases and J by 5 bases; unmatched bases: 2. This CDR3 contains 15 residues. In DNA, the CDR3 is TGTGCCAGCAGCGTAGGGACAGGGGGTCATCAGCCCCAGCATTTT. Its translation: CASSVGTGGHQPQHF.

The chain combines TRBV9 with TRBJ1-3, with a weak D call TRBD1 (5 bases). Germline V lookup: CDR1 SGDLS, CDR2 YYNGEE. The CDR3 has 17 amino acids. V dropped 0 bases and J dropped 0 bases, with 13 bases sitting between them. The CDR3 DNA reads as TGTGCCAGCAGCGTAGACGGGGGAGGGAACTCTGGAAACACCATATATTTT. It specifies CASSVDGGGNSGNTIYF.

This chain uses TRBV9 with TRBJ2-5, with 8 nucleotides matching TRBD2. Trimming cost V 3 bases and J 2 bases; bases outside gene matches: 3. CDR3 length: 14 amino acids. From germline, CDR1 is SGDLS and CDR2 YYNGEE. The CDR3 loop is CASSGVAGQETQYF. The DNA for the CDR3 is TGTGCCAGCAGCGGGGTAGCGGGGCAAGAGACCCAGTACTTC.

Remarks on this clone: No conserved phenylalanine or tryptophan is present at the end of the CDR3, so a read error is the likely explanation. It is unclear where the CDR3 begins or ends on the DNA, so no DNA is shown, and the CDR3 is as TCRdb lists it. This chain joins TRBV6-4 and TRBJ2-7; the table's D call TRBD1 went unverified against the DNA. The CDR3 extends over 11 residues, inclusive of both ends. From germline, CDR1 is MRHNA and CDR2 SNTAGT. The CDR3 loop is CASTPVGQSPL.